These 2 T cell receptor beta chains share one sample of origin, sequenced in a study of CD8+ T cells in alopecia areata. Extraction and reverse transcription of RNA yielded cDNA as the sequencing template. Assay used: immunoSEQ multiplex PCR; TCRdb lists only in-frame clones, some missing. Among over 85,000 clones listed, 50% to 75% were seen once. Treatment given: oral pan-JAK inhibitor, 5-10 mg twice daily. Here the sequenced sample was CD8+ T cells sorted from blood, taken at week 4, from a patient treated with tofacitinib. Source of these receptors: a human donor with alopecia areata.

J is TRBJ2-3 and V is TRBV29-1; either TRBD1 or TRBD2 may fit D (5 bases each). V lost 0 bases, J lost 4 bases, and 20 bases lay in between. The CDR3 covers 17 residues. CDR1 is SQVTM and CDR2 is ANQGSEA in the germline V gene. In DNA, the CDR3 is TGCAGCGTTGAAGATTGGCAGGAGGCATTGGGGGCAGATACGCAGTATTTT. Protein product: CSVEDWQEALGADTQYF.

This clone was observed a single time. This chain joins TRBV5-6 and TRBJ2-2; D is possibly TRBD1 (5 bases). V lost 0 bases and J 5 bases, leaving 17 bases between the germline ends. CDR3 size: 17 residues. Germline values: CDR1 SGHDT, CDR2 YYEEEE. The CDR3 sequence: CASSLVLGPPVTGELFF. In DNA form, the CDR3 reads TGTGCCAGCAGCTTGGTTTTGGGGCCACCGGTGACCGGGGAGCTGTTTTTT. Full variable domain (missing parts from reference TRBV5-6 and TRBJ2-2): DAGVTQSPTHLIKTRGQQVTLRCSPKSGHDTVSWYQQALGQGPQFIFQYYEEEERQRGNFPDRFSGHQFPNYSSELNVNALLLGDSALYLCASSLVLGPPVTGELFFGEGSRLTVL.